The 27 T cell receptor beta chains presented below share a single source sample, sequenced in a study of cytomegalovirus exposure and HLA in healthy donors. PCR amplification relied on 60 Vbeta primers (plus 13 Jbeta primers). The method was immunoSEQ multiplex PCR; TCRdb's version includes in-frame clones alone and lacks a portion of them. This table has 130,000 or so clones, approximately 75% appearing once. Material: PBMCs. Receptors originate from a male donor in good health and CMV-seronegative.

V is TRBV12-1 and J is TRBJ2-2; the DNA was not used to check the table's D call, TRBD2. TRBV12-1 constitutes a pseudogene. The CDR3 runs to 18 residues. This CDR3 is CASSFVVASGDHTGELFF. CDR3 nucleotide sequence: TGTGCCAGCAGCTTTGTTGTGGCTAGCGGGGATCATACCGGGGAGCTGTTTTTT.

Here the CDR3 reads CASNSPGPVHSPLHF. The CDR3 region has the DNA TGTGCCAGCAACTCTCCAGGGCCCGTTCATTCACCCCTCCACTTT. The V and J genes are TRBV2 and TRBJ1-6, with D possibly being TRBD1 (5 bases). CDR1 is SNHLY, CDR2 FYNNEI, per germline. CDR3 length: 15 residues. V shed 7 bases and J shed 8 bases, with 18 bases lying between them.

This chain connects TRBV12-5 to TRBJ2-5; D is uncertain. Deletions cut 1 base from V and 1 base from J, with 7 bases between. Germline CDR1 reads LGHNT; CDR2 reads FRNRAP. This CDR3 comprises 14 residues. The CDR3 DNA reads TGTGCTAGTGGTTTGGATCGGTTCCAAGAGACCCAGTACTTC. This gives the protein CASGLDRFQETQYF.

This clone was seen only once. This chain links TRBV5-1 with TRBJ1-4; a weak D match, TRBD1 (5 bases). Trimming pared 2 bases from V and 6 bases from J, leaving 14 bases between. The CDR3 runs 15 residues. Germline lookup yields CDR1 SGHRS and CDR2 YFSETQ. The CDR3 reads CASSFSGVSDEKLFF. CDR3 coding DNA: TGCGCCAGCAGCTTTTCGGGGGTTTCCGATGAAAAACTGTTTTTT.

This chain links TRBV21-1 with TRBJ2-7; the D segment call TRBD1 is taken from the table without a DNA check. TRBV21-1 constitutes a pseudogene. CDR3 size: 15 residues. DNA for the CDR3: TGTGCCAGCAGCAAAGTCAGGGGGGACTGGTACGAGCAGTACTTC. Translated: CASSKVRGDWYEQYF.

The chain uses TRBV11-2 and TRBJ2-1; 16 bases are shared with TRBD2. The CDR3 runs to 18 residues. Germline CDR1 reads SGHAT; CDR2 reads FQNNGV. V lost 3 bases to trimming and J lost 6 bases; unmatched junction nucleotides: 8. CDR3 DNA: TGTGCCAGCAGCTTCTGGGCCGGGACTAGCGGGGGGGCCAATGAGCAGTTCTTC. This sequence encodes CASSFWAGTSGGANEQFF.

This clone was recorded once. One end of the junction varies from germline; a read error may be responsible. The gene calls are TRBV7-2 and TRBJ2-3, with D possibly TRBD1 on 6 matching bases. The germline V gene encodes CDR1 SGHTA and CDR2 FQGNSA. The CDR3 has 16 residues. As DNA, the CDR3 is TGTGCCAGCAGCTGGGGGACAATCCCTAGCACAAATACGCAGTATTTT. Protein product: CASSWGTIPSTNTQYF.

This clone was seen at least ten times. V and J are TRBV10-2 and TRBJ2-3; 10 bases map to TRBD2. Trimming cost V 8 bases and J 2 bases; bases outside gene matches: 7. This CDR3 contains 15 residues. CDR1 is WSHSY and CDR2 is SAAADI in the germline V gene. The CDR3 region has the DNA TGCGCCAGCGTCTCAGGACTAGCGGCCACAGATACGCAGTATTTT. This sequence encodes CASVSGLAATDTQYF.

This chain uses TRBV6-1 with TRBJ2-7; TRBD2 matches at 8 bases. This CDR3 is 14 amino acids long. With V trimmed by 7 bases and J by 0 bases, 5 bases remained unmatched. CDR1 MNHNS and CDR2 SASEGT come from the germline V gene. Here the CDR3 reads CASNRGGSSYEQYF. In DNA, the CDR3 is TGTGCCAGCAACCGGGGGGGGAGCTCCTACGAGCAGTACTTC.

V is TRBV29-1 and J is TRBJ2-1; 8 bases line up with TRBD1. Germline V gene data show CDR1 as SQVTM and CDR2 as ANQGSEA. The V and J ends lost 3 bases and 1 base, in that order; junction bases with no gene match: 5. The CDR3 contains 15 residues. The CDR3 spells CSVEDRAFSYNEQFF. DNA for the CDR3: TGCAGCGTTGAGGACAGGGCCTTTTCCTACAATGAGCAGTTCTTC.

The chain links TRBV19 to TRBJ1-2; D is perhaps TRBD1 (6 bases). CDR1 is LNHDA, CDR2 SQIVND, per germline (reference sequence). The CDR3 runs to 15 residues. The V gene lost 5 bases and the J gene lost 7 bases, with 20 bases spanning the gap. CDR3 sequence: CASSPTPGGAGGYTF. CDR3 DNA: TGTGCCAGTAGTCCGACCCCGGGGGGCGCGGGTGGCTACACCTTC.

This chain uses TRBV7-2 with TRBJ1-5; D is uncertain. This CDR3 comprises 13 residues. Trimming took off 7 bases at V and 0 bases at J, with 7 bases between the two ends. Germline loops: CDR1 SGHTA, CDR2 FQGNSA. The chain's CDR3 is CASTEDSNQPQHF. The CDR3 DNA reads TGTGCCAGCACCGAGGATAGCAATCAGCCCCAGCATTTT.

This rearrangement joins TRBV11-2 to TRBJ2-7; D is ambiguous. Germline assignment: CDR1 SGHAT and CDR2 FQNNGV. The CDR3 runs 12 residues. Trimming pared 8 bases from V and 0 bases from J, leaving 8 bases between. CDR3 DNA sequence: TGTGCCAGCCACGCAGTCTCCTACGAGCAGTACTTC. This translates into CASHAVSYEQYF.

The chain employs TRBV5-4 and TRBJ2-5; D gene uncertain. The CDR3 contains 13 residues. Germline loops: CDR1 SGHNT, CDR2 YYREEE (reference sequence). With 0 bases removed from V and 3 bases from J, the gap between germline ends came to 6 bases. CDR3 protein: CASSLGQEETQYF. The DNA of the CDR3 is TGTGCCAGCAGCTTGGGGCAGGAAGAGACCCAGTACTTC.

The table lists this clone with a few counts. In nucleotides, the CDR3 is TGTGCCAGCAGCTTAGATCATAATCTAGCGGGGGGGGCGGACAATGAGCAGTTCTTC. It specifies CASSLDHNLAGGADNEQFF. This chain joins TRBV11-3 and TRBJ2-1; 12 positions match TRBD2. The ends lost 0 bases at V and 5 bases at J; junction bases unmatched: 11. This CDR3 region has 19 residues. From germline, CDR1 is SGHNT and CDR2 YENEEA.

The chain carries TRBV14 and TRBJ2-7; D not resolved. Deletions cut 0 bases from V and 7 bases from J, with 10 bases between. In germline, CDR1 is SGHDN, CDR2 FVKESK. The CDR3 runs 13 residues. The CDR3 sequence: CASSQDWALEQYF. The CDR3 DNA follows: TGTGCCAGCAGCCAAGATTGGGCACTTGAGCAGTACTTC. Complete variable domain (other parts from reference TRBV14 and TRBJ2-7): EAGVTQFPSHSVIEKGQTVTLRCDPISGHDNLYWYRRVMGKEIKFLLHFVKESKQDESGMPNNRFLAERTGGTYSTLKVQPAELEDSGVYFCASSQDWALEQYFGPGTRLTVT.

The rearrangement uses TRBV10-3 and TRBJ2-5; no definite D call. The CDR3 totals 13 residues. The V and J ends lost 1 base and 3 bases respectively, with 6 bases between them. Germline values: CDR1 ENHRY, CDR2 SYGVKD. The CDR3 region is CAISEYREETQYF. CDR3 coding DNA: TGTGCCATCAGTGAGTACAGAGAAGAGACCCAGTACTTC.

The chain uses TRBV5-4 and TRBJ1-4, with a weak D call TRBD1 (5 bases). There are 15 residues in the CDR3. Trimming left V 0 bases short and J 7 bases short, with 13 bases between. Germline CDR1 reads SGHNT; CDR2 reads YYREEE (reference sequence). The CDR3 region is CASSLGRGTPEKLFF. The CDR3 coding sequence is TGTGCCAGCAGCTTGGGCCGTGGGACTCCTGAAAAACTGTTTTTT.

V is TRBV6-6 and J is TRBJ2-5; TRBD2 might be the D (6 bases). The J call may be wrong; the DNA end is better matched by TRBJ2-7. The CDR3 is 12 amino acids. Germline loops: CDR1 MNHNY, CDR2 SVGAGI (reference sequence). The CDR3 is CASSTGAYEQYF. In nucleotides, the CDR3 is TGTGCCAGCAGCACGGGAGCCTACGAGCAGTACTTC.

A few counts support this clone. This chain links TRBV10-2 with TRBJ1-5; maybe TRBD1 (6 bases). The CDR3 totals 13 residues. CDR1 is WSHSY, CDR2 SAAADI, per germline. Trimming shortened V by 3 bases and J by 7 bases, and 10 bases separated the two germline ends. The CDR3 DNA sequence: TGCGCCAGCAGTGACAGGGGTTTACAGCCCCAGCATTTT. Its protein is CASSDRGLQPQHF.

The chain joins TRBV6-5 to TRBJ1-4, with TRBD1 as a possible D gene (6 bases). Germline V CDR1 and CDR2: MNHEY, SVGAGI. The CDR3 covers 14 residues. The ends were cut back, 3 bases at V and 7 bases at J, with 12 bases in the middle. CDR3 in DNA: TGTGCCAGCAGTTATCAGGGGCAAGGTGAAAAACTGTTTTTT. Translation: CASSYQGQGEKLFF.

This rearrangement joins TRBV2 to TRBJ2-7; D perhaps matches TRBD1 (6 bases). Germline V gives CDR1 SNHLY, CDR2 FYNNEI. Trimming stripped 6 bases from V and 3 bases from J, with 15 bases between. This CDR3 is built from 14 residues. As DNA, the CDR3 is TGTGCCAGCAGCCCCGAGTGGGGGCTCTACGAGCAGTACTTC. It translates to CASSPEWGLYEQYF.

Concerning this clone: Other DNA sequences within the sample encode an identical CDR3. Here the CDR3 reads CASSFSGGQETQYF. The CDR3 bases are TGTGCCAGCAGCTTTAGCGGGGGGCAGGAGACCCAGTACTTC. The chain employs TRBV7-2 and TRBJ2-5, with 10 bases matching TRBD2. With V trimmed by 3 bases and J by 5 bases, 3 bases remained unmatched. CDR1 is SGHTA and CDR2 is FQGNSA in the germline V gene. The CDR3 is 14 amino acids.

The rearrangement uses TRBV5-1 and TRBJ2-5, with TRBD2 identical over 7 bases. The germline CDR1 and CDR2 sequences are SGHRS and YFSETQ. CDR3 length equals 15 residues. V dropped 4 bases and J dropped 4; count of bases not matched to a gene: 10. CDR3 protein: CASSPRTSRRETQYF. In DNA, the CDR3 is TGCGCCAGCAGCCCCAGGACTAGTCGAAGAGAGACCCAGTACTTC.

Regarding this clone: The sample carries other DNA sequences with the same CDR3. The chain couples TRBV30 to TRBJ2-2; maybe TRBD1 (6 bases). V was clipped by 0 bases and J by 2 bases, with 7 bases between them. CDR3 length: 14 amino acids. Germline CDR1 GTSNPN, CDR2 SVGIG (reference sequence). CDR3 loop: CAWSVGGNTGELFF. CDR3 coding DNA: TGTGCCTGGAGTGTAGGGGGAAACACCGGGGAGCTGTTTTTT. The full variable domain, completed using reference TRBV30 and TRBJ2-2, is SQTIHQWPATLVQPVGSPLSLECTVEGTSNPNLYWYRQAAGRGLQLLFYSVGIGQISSEVPQNLSASRPQDRQFILSSKKLLLSDSGFYLCAWSVGGNTGELFFGEGSRLTVL.

The chain links TRBV12-5 to TRBJ2-1; TRBD1 might be the D (6 bases). V lost 0 bases and J lost 9, with 9 bases in between. This CDR3 spans 13 amino acids. Per germline, CDR1 LGHNT and CDR2 FRNRAP. The CDR3, as DNA: TGTGCTAGTGGTTTGGTAGTCAGGGGTGAGCAGTTCTTC. Its protein product is CASGLVVRGEQFF. Drawing the rest from reference TRBV12-5 and TRBJ2-1, the complete variable domain is DARVTQTPRHKVTEMGQEVTMRCQPILGHNTVFWYRQTMMQGLELLAYFRNRAPLDDSGMPKDRFSAEMPDATLATLKIQPSEPRDSAVYFCASGLVVRGEQFFGPGTRLTVL.

About this clone itself: An end of the junction differs from the germline gene, which may be a read error. The rearrangement joins TRBV7-9 to TRBJ1-2; TRBD1 aligns across 10 bases. Germline CDR1 reads SEHNR; CDR2 reads FQNEAQ (reference sequence). The length of the CDR3 is 15 residues. In nucleotides, the CDR3 is TGTTCCAGCAGCTCCCTACGGACAGGGGGATATGGCTACACCTTC. Its translation is CSSSSLRTGGYGYTF.